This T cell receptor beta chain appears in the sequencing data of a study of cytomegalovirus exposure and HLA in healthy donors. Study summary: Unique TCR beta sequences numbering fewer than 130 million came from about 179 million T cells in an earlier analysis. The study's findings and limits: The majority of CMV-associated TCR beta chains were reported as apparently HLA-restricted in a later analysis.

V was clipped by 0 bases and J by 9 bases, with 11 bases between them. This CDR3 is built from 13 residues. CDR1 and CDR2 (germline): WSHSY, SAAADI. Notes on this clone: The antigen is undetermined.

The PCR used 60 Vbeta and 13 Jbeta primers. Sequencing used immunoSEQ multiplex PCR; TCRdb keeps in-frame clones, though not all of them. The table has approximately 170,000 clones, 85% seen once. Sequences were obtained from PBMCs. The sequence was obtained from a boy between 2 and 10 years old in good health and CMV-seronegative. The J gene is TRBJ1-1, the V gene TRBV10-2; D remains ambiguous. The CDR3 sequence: CASSESGVQQAFF. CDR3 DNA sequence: TGCGCCAGCAGTGAGTCTGGTGTACAACAAGCTTTCTTT.